The 6 T cell receptor beta chains given below trace back to one sample, sequenced in a study of naive and memory T cell subsets. Reverse transcription of blood and skin TCR RNA was primed at alpha and beta constant regions. TCRdb fed the 5' RACE reads into MiXCR, producing one record per CDR3 protein. The sample gives more than 20,000 distinct CDR3 sequences, around 4.2% of which show up once; roughly 8% is in the top ten. Adult healthy volunteers gave 2.5 ml peripheral blood for whole-blood RNA. These receptors were collected from a male donor in good health.

This clonotype showed up many times. This chain uses TRBV6-6 with TRBJ2-1; 12 bases agree with TRBD2. This CDR3 region has 17 residues. The trim removed 0 bases at V and 6 bases at J, leaving 6 bases unmatched. Germline V gene data show CDR1 as MNHNY and CDR2 as SVGAGI (reference sequence). Here the CDR3 reads CASSYSGASGRANEQFF. The CDR3 region has the DNA TGTGCCAGCAGTTACTCCGGGGCTAGCGGGAGGGCCAATGAGCAGTTCTTC.

At least ten counts were recorded for this clonotype. V and J are TRBV30 and TRBJ2-7, with 8 bases that match TRBD1. CDR3 length equals 17 residues. CDR1 GTSNPN and CDR2 SVGIG come from the germline V gene (reference sequence). V trimming: 4 bases; J trimming: 0 bases; junction bases outside the gene matches: 14. The CDR3 coding sequence is TGTGCCTGGAATTTCGGGACAGGTTATGGCAGCTCCTACGAGCAGTACTTC. This sequence encodes CAWNFGTGYGSSYEQYF.

In its sample, this clonotype was seen many times. The CDR3 sequence is CASSLRDSLGEQFF. CDR3 DNA sequence: TGTGCCAGCAGCTTGCGGGACAGTTTAGGTGAGCAGTTCTTC. The chain has TRBV5-4 and TRBJ2-1, with TRBD1 matching 7 bases. The CDR3 runs to 14 residues. The germline gives CDR1 SGHNT, CDR2 YYREEE (reference sequence). V dropped 1 base and J dropped 9; count of bases not matched to a gene: 7.

This clonotype has ten or more counts. The genes are TRBV29-1 and TRBJ2-7; D is uncertain. The CDR3 spans 13 residues. CDR1 SQVTM and CDR2 ANQGSEA come from the germline V gene. V lost 4 bases to trimming and J lost 4 bases, with 14 bases between them. The CDR3 reads CSVGREGPYEQYF. CDR3 DNA sequence: TGCAGCGTTGGTAGGGAAGGTCCATACGAGCAGTACTTC.

This clonotype was found many times. The rearrangement uses TRBV20-1 and TRBJ1-3; D perhaps matches TRBD1 (5 bases). Trimming shortened V by 0 bases and J by 0 bases, and 9 bases separated the two germline ends. CDR3 length equals 15 residues. CDR1 is DFQATT, CDR2 SNEGSKA, per germline (reference sequence). The CDR3 region is CSARDPGSSGNTIYF. The CDR3 DNA reads TGCAGTGCTAGAGATCCAGGGAGCTCTGGAAACACCATATATTTT.

The sample holds many counts of this clonotype. The chain joins TRBV30 to TRBJ1-2; a possible D gene is TRBD1 (6 bases). Germline lookup yields CDR1 GTSNPN and CDR2 SVGIG (reference sequence). The CDR3 has 11 residues. The V gene lost 1 base and the J gene lost 8 bases, with 8 bases spanning the gap. The CDR3 DNA sequence: TGTGCCTGGAGTGGGGGGGGCGGCTACACCTTC. It codes for CAWSGGGGYTF.